Detailed here is one T cell receptor (beta chain). The antigen is unknown. Sequencing used immunoSEQ multiplex PCR; TCRdb keeps in-frame clones, though not all of them. This table has approximately 100,000 clones, over 80% appearing once. This sample was taken from a study of T cell responses to AZD1222 COVID-19 vaccine. Notes on the study in general: Donors skewed white British and female; clonal diversity was possibly underestimated. Just a handful of AZD1222 recipients were seropositive at baseline. A reported finding is that nearly half of spike-specific TCRs target unmutated variant regions. Spike-specific TCR breadth and depth rose after two AZD1222 doses.

The CDR3 has 15 amino acids. V was clipped by 3 bases and J by 4 bases, with 13 bases between them. Germline V gene data show CDR1 as SEHNR and CDR2 as FQNEAQ (reference sequence). Here the sequenced sample was peripheral blood, taken on day 0 of AZD1222 vaccination. This chain connects TRBV7-9 to TRBJ1-3; D unclear. The sequence derives from an adult in good health. In DNA, the CDR3 is TGTGCCAGCAGCTTTAGTCACTCCACCGGAAACACCATATATTTT. Translation gives CASSFSHSTGNTIYF.